This entry lists 3 T cell receptor beta chains sequenced from one sample in a study of T cell changes during pregnancy in multiple sclerosis. TCRdb's copy holds only in-frame clones and misses some; the assay was immunoSEQ multiplex PCR. The sample lists under 50,000 clones, over 85% occurring once. The sample consisted of CD8+ T cells from peripheral blood mononuclear cells, taken after pregnancy. All receptors come from a female donor with multiple sclerosis, enrolled in a pregnancy study.

The chain employs TRBV5-8 and TRBJ1-4; D unresolved. The CDR3 contains 14 residues. The V end was cut by 1 base, the J end by 2 bases, with 6 bases between. Germline CDR1 is SGHTS and CDR2 is YDEGEE. This chain's CDR3 is CASSLISTNEKLFF. DNA of the CDR3: TGTGCCAGCAGCTTGATCTCTACTAATGAAAAACTGTTTTTT.

The V call is TRBV7-2, the J call TRBJ2-7; 9 bases align to TRBD1. The CDR3 is 15 residues long. The J segment lost 2 bases and the V segment lost 5 bases, leaving 7 bases of the junction unmatched. Germline CDR1 reads SGHTA; CDR2 reads FQGNSA. CDR3 nucleotides: TGTGCCAGCAGCCTGGGACAGGGTTACACCTACGAGCAGTACTTC. Translation: CASSLGQGYTYEQYF.

CDR3 nucleotides: TGTGCCAGCAGCTTAAGTGAAACTAGCGGGAGTTTCAACACCGGGGAGCTGTTTTTT. Residues: CASSLSETSGSFNTGELFF. The chain combines TRBV7-6 with TRBJ2-2; 11 bases are shared with TRBD2. J gave up 2 bases and V 2 bases, and 10 bases lay outside the gene matches. The CDR3 runs to 19 residues. Looked up from germline, CDR1 is SGHVS and CDR2 is FNYEAQ.